These 29 T cell receptor beta chains originate from one sample sequenced in a study of identifying expanded T cells in peripheral blood. The protocol was immunoSEQ multiplex PCR, while the TCRdb copy is restricted to in-frame clones and leaves out a portion. The data contain about 52,000 clones, around 82% of them singletons. The sequenced sample consisted of blood. All receptors come from a person between 18 and 75 years old in good health.

The V and J genes are TRBV18 and TRBJ1-3; possible D gene TRBD1, 6 bases. V gave up 3 bases and J gave up 3 bases, with 15 bases separating them. CDR3 length equals 16 residues. CDR1 is KGHSH, CDR2 LQKENI, per germline. CDR3 in amino acids: CASSPGTHGDGNTIYF. CDR3 DNA: TGTGCCAGCTCACCCGGGACACATGGGGATGGAAACACCATATATTTT.

The chain combines TRBV5-1 with TRBJ2-5, with D tentatively TRBD1 or TRBD2 (6 bases each). CDR1 SGHRS and CDR2 YFSETQ come from the germline V gene. Trimming took 3 bases from V and 3 from J, leaving 15 bases between them. CDR3 length equals 15 residues. CDR3 sequence reads: CASSSVGGPEETQYF. In nucleotides, the CDR3 is TGCGCCAGCAGCTCGGTAGGGGGGCCTGAAGAGACCCAGTACTTC.

The CDR3 sequence is CASSNVAGGRNEQFF. The CDR3 coding sequence is TGTGCCAGTAGTAATGTAGCGGGAGGGCGGAATGAGCAGTTCTTC. The chain uses TRBV19 and TRBJ2-1; 11 bases fit TRBD2. Germline V lookup: CDR1 LNHDA, CDR2 SQIVND (reference sequence). The CDR3 has 15 amino acids. Trimming removed 4 bases from V and 7 bases from J; junction bases left unmatched: 6. Combining the CDR3 with reference TRBV19 and TRBJ2-1 gives the whole variable domain DGGITQSPKYLFRKEGQNVTLSCEQNLNHDAMYWYRQDPGQGLRLIYYSQIVNDFQKGDIAEGYSVSREKKESFPLTVTSAQKNPTAFYLCASSNVAGGRNEQFFGPGTRLTVL.

The rearrangement joins TRBV7-9 to TRBJ1-5, with D possibly TRBD1 on 5 matching bases. Germline CDR1 is SEHNR and CDR2 is FQNEAQ (reference sequence). There are 14 residues in the CDR3. V was shortened by 0 bases and J by 5 bases, with 8 bases between the two germline ends. This chain's CDR3 is CASSLAWGDQPQHF. The CDR3 DNA reads TGTGCCAGCAGCTTAGCGTGGGGCGATCAGCCCCAGCATTTT.

The chain couples TRBV5-8 to TRBJ1-2; weak D call: TRBD1 (5 bases). Germline CDR1 reads SGHTS; CDR2 reads YDEGEE. This CDR3 is built from 15 residues. V was pared by 0 bases and J by 4 bases, with 13 bases between. The DNA for the CDR3 is TGTGCCAGCAGCTTGGTGGAGGGGTACGGCTATGGCTACACCTTC. Protein sequence: CASSLVEGYGYGYTF.

J is TRBJ2-3 and V is TRBV9; 7 positions agree with TRBD1. The CDR3 is 15 residues long. Germline loops: CDR1 SGDLS, CDR2 YYNGEE. V was clipped by 0 bases and J by 1 base; unmatched bases: 2. The CDR3 loop is CASSVGQGRTDTQYF. CDR3 nucleotides: TGTGCCAGCAGCGTAGGACAGGGACGCACAGATACGCAGTATTTT.

This clone was seen a handful of times. The rearrangement links TRBV6-5 to TRBJ1-2; D is unresolved. Germline V CDR1 and CDR2: MNHEY, SVGAGI. Deletions cut 6 bases from V and 7 bases from J, with 18 bases between. The length of the CDR3 is 14 residues. CDR3 nucleotide sequence: TGTGCCAGCAGCCCCCTTTCCCTTGGATCTGGCTACACCTTC. Its translation is CASSPLSLGSGYTF.

This clone is a singleton in its sample. This chain uses TRBV19 with TRBJ2-2, with TRBD1 matching over 12 bases. J lost 7 bases, V lost 9 bases, and 6 bases had no gene match. CDR3 size: 14 residues. Germline CDR1 and CDR2: LNHDA and SQIVND (reference sequence). The CDR3 here is CASRDRGQDGELFF. CDR3 in DNA: TGTGCCAGCCGGGACAGGGGGCAGGACGGGGAGCTGTTTTTT. Full variable domain (remainder filled in from reference TRBV19 and TRBJ2-2): DGGITQSPKYLFRKEGQNVTLSCEQNLNHDAMYWYRQDPGQGLRLIYYSQIVNDFQKGDIAEGYSVSREKKESFPLTVTSAQKNPTAFYLCASRDRGQDGELFFGEGSRLTVL.

This sequence joins TRBV30 and TRBJ2-2; tentatively, D is TRBD1 (6 bases). Trimming stripped 1 base from V and 4 bases from J, with 13 bases between. CDR1 and CDR2 from the germline V gene are GTSNPN and SVGIG (reference sequence). The CDR3 covers 15 residues. CDR3 coding DNA: TGTGCCTGGAGTGAAACAGGGCGAGGCACCGGGGAGCTGTTTTTT. Amino acids: CAWSETGRGTGELFF.

This chain links TRBV9 with TRBJ2-2; D not resolved. CDR1 and CDR2 (germline): SGDLS, YYNGEE. V lost 0 bases to trimming and J lost 2 bases, with 11 bases between them. This CDR3 spans 16 amino acids. CDR3: CASSVDPTPNTGELFF. DNA for the CDR3: TGTGCCAGCAGCGTAGATCCGACACCAAACACCGGGGAGCTGTTTTTT.

V is TRBV10-2 and J is TRBJ2-1; tentatively, D is TRBD2 (6 bases). The V gene lost 6 bases and the J gene lost 5 bases, with 11 bases spanning the gap. CDR1 and CDR2 from the germline V gene are WSHSY and SAAADI. CDR3 length: 13 amino acids. The CDR3 spells CASSEDYDNEQFF. The CDR3 region has the DNA TGCGCCAGCAGCGAGGACTATGACAATGAGCAGTTCTTC.

V and J are TRBV10-3 and TRBJ2-6; D may correspond to TRBD1 or TRBD2 (6 bases each). Trimming shortened V by 4 bases and J by 4 bases, and 11 bases separated the two germline ends. Germline V gene lookup returns CDR1 ENHRY and CDR2 SYGVKD. The CDR3 covers 15 residues. CDR3 DNA sequence: TGTGCCATCAGTGGAGGGGGGACGGGGGCCAACGTCCTGACTTTC. Translating gives CAISGGGTGANVLTF.

V is TRBV30 and J is TRBJ1-2; possible D gene TRBD1, 5 bases. This CDR3 comprises 12 residues. Trimming removed 3 bases at V and 2 bases at J, with 7 bases between. The V gene's germline CDR1 is GTSNPN and CDR2 SVGIG (reference sequence). The CDR3 DNA reads as TGTGCCTGGAGGGGGGTAAACTATGGCTACACCTTC. It translates to CAWRGVNYGYTF.

The chain combines TRBV19 with TRBJ1-2, with D possibly matching TRBD1 (5 bases). The CDR3 consists of 15 residues. The germline gives CDR1 LNHDA, CDR2 SQIVND (reference sequence). With 5 bases removed from V and 2 bases from J, the gap between germline ends came to 15 bases. The CDR3 DNA sequence: TGTGCCAGTAGTGTCTCCGGGACCCTCAACTATGGCTACACCTTC. This translates into CASSVSGTLNYGYTF.

This clone has a handful of counts. V is TRBV10-2 and J is TRBJ2-7, with 11 bases aligning to TRBD2. The CDR3 has 14 amino acids. The J segment lost 2 bases and the V segment lost 7 bases, leaving 4 bases of the junction unmatched. Germline CDR1 reads WSHSY; CDR2 reads SAAADI. DNA for the CDR3: TGCGCCAGCACCCAACTAGCGGGAGCCTACGAGCAGTACTTC. Encoded protein: CASTQLAGAYEQYF.

The chain links TRBV19 to TRBJ1-1; possibly TRBD1 for D (5 bases). Germline CDR1 LNHDA, CDR2 SQIVND (reference sequence). Trimming stripped 5 bases from V and 1 base from J, with 11 bases between. This CDR3 has 14 amino acids. CDR3 loop: CASSVDRANTEAFF. The CDR3, as DNA: TGTGCCAGTAGTGTTGACAGAGCGAACACTGAAGCTTTCTTT. The whole variable domain, remainder taken from reference TRBV19 and TRBJ1-1, is DGGITQSPKYLFRKEGQNVTLSCEQNLNHDAMYWYRQDPGQGLRLIYYSQIVNDFQKGDIAEGYSVSREKKESFPLTVTSAQKNPTAFYLCASSVDRANTEAFFGQGTRLTVV.

V usage is TRBV7-9 and J usage is TRBJ1-3, with 7 positions matching TRBD1. Germline CDR1 and CDR2: SEHNR and FQNEAQ (reference sequence). Trimming at V came to 0 bases and at J to 0 bases, leaving 8 bases not matched to a gene. This CDR3 spans 18 amino acids. The CDR3 DNA sequence: TGTGCCAGCAGCTTAGCGACAGGGACTCTCTCCTCTGGAAACACCATATATTTT. Amino acid sequence: CASSLATGTLSSGNTIYF.

The rearrangement links TRBV7-2 to TRBJ2-4; 7 bases align to TRBD1. The CDR3 runs to 18 residues. Germline-derived CDR1 and CDR2 are SGHTA and FQGNSA. Losses at the gene ends were 5 bases for V and 2 bases for J; bases not matched to a gene: 15. This chain's CDR3 is CASSRNPTGDITKNIQYF. The CDR3 DNA follows: TGTGCCAGCAGCCGGAACCCCACAGGGGACATTACCAAAAACATTCAGTACTTC.

This clone was counted a few times. The rearrangement links TRBV5-1 to TRBJ2-1, with 8 positions matching TRBD1. CDR1 and CDR2 (germline): SGHRS, YFSETQ. The V segment lost 1 base and the J segment 4 bases; nucleotides outside the gene matches: 1. This CDR3 has 14 residues. This CDR3 is CASSLRQGYNEQFF. The CDR3 DNA reads as TGCGCCAGCAGCTTGAGACAGGGGTACAATGAGCAGTTCTTC.

The rearrangement links TRBV10-3 to TRBJ2-1; D uncertain. Deletions cut 3 bases from V and 7 bases from J, with 10 bases between. This CDR3 comprises 13 residues. Germline CDR1 is ENHRY and CDR2 is SYGVKD. The CDR3 region has the DNA TGTGCCATCAGTGACGATGGAAAAAATGAGCAGTTCTTC. Its protein is CAISDDGKNEQFF.

This chain joins TRBV10-3 and TRBJ1-2; D call uncertain. The ends were cut back, 0 bases at V and 8 bases at J, with 10 bases in the middle. Germline V CDR1 and CDR2: ENHRY, SYGVKD. There are 13 residues in the CDR3. CDR3 in amino acids: CAISESLGQGYTF. The CDR3 nucleotides are TGTGCCATCAGTGAGTCCCTAGGGCAGGGCTACACCTTC.

This clone was observed a handful of times. The chain carries TRBV5-1 and TRBJ2-6; D is unclear. The CDR3 totals 19 residues. V lost 5 bases, J lost 0 bases, and 21 bases lay in between. CDR1 and CDR2 (germline): SGHRS, YFSETQ. Here the CDR3 DNA reads TGCGCCAGCAGTTTTTTCCCCGTGGGGTTTGGCTCTGGGGCCAACGTCCTGACTTTC. Its protein is CASSFFPVGFGSGANVLTF.

This chain connects TRBV30 to TRBJ1-3; TRBD1 is a possible D gene (5 bases). The CDR3 is made up of 15 amino acids. V was cut by 5 bases and J by 2 bases, with 16 bases left in between. The germline gives CDR1 GTSNPN, CDR2 SVGIG (reference sequence). In DNA, the CDR3 is TGTGCCTGGGACCTGTTTGGAGGGGCTGGAAACACCATATATTTT. Amino acids: CAWDLFGGAGNTIYF.

This chain connects TRBV5-5 to TRBJ2-4; unclear D gene. This CDR3 is built from 14 residues. Germline assignment: CDR1 SGHKS and CDR2 YYEKEE (reference sequence). The germline V and J ends were trimmed by 0 bases and 5 bases, with 9 bases remaining between them. CDR3 loop: CASSLGLLENIQYF. As DNA, the CDR3 is TGTGCCAGCAGCTTGGGACTGCTGGAAAACATTCAGTACTTC.

This clone was seen only once. The chain couples TRBV5-1 to TRBJ2-1; TRBD1 might be the D (6 bases). Germline CDR1 reads SGHRS; CDR2 reads YFSETQ. This CDR3 has 15 residues. V lost 2 bases and J lost 5, with 14 bases in between. For the CDR3, the DNA is TGCGCCAGCAGCTTATCACCCGGGACAAACAATGAGCAGTTCTTC. Amino acids: CASSLSPGTNNEQFF.

The chain recombines TRBV19 with TRBJ1-4, with D perhaps TRBD1 (5 bases). Trimming shortened V by 4 bases and J by 0 bases, and 9 bases separated the two germline ends. The CDR3 is 15 amino acids. Germline loops: CDR1 LNHDA, CDR2 SQIVND (reference sequence). The CDR3, as DNA: TGTGCCAGTAGTACAGGGACCACAACTAATGAAAAACTGTTTTTT. Its translation is CASSTGTTTNEKLFF.

This chain links TRBV9 with TRBJ2-7; D might be TRBD1 (6 bases). The germline gives CDR1 SGDLS, CDR2 YYNGEE. V lost 4 bases and J lost 2, with 13 bases in between. The CDR3 sequence is 14 residues long. The chain's CDR3 is CASSPRTDTYEQYV. The CDR3 nucleotides read TGTGCCAGCAGCCCCCGGACAGATACCTACGAGCAGTACGTC.

This clone has only a few counts. The chain links TRBV19 to TRBJ2-1; 7 bases line up with TRBD1. CDR1 and CDR2 (germline): LNHDA, SQIVND (reference sequence). The J segment lost 0 bases and the V segment lost 7 bases, leaving 6 bases of the junction unmatched. The CDR3 has 15 residues. The CDR3 protein is CASKGDRSSYNEQFF. In nucleotides, the CDR3 is TGTGCCAGTAAAGGGGACAGAAGCTCCTACAATGAGCAGTTCTTC. The variable domain in full, completed from reference TRBV19 and TRBJ2-1, reads DGGITQSPKYLFRKEGQNVTLSCEQNLNHDAMYWYRQDPGQGLRLIYYSQIVNDFQKGDIAEGYSVSREKKESFPLTVTSAQKNPTAFYLCASKGDRSSYNEQFFGPGTRLTVL.

Regarding this clone: Other nucleotide sequences from this sample produce the same CDR3. The chain carries TRBV10-2 and TRBJ2-6; no clear D. Germline V gives CDR1 WSHSY, CDR2 SAAADI. The length of the CDR3 is 13 residues. Trimming took off 3 bases at V and 0 bases at J, with 0 bases between the two ends. CDR3 sequence (DNA): TGCGCCAGCAGTGACTCTGGGGCCAACGTCCTGACTTTC. It specifies CASSDSGANVLTF.